Shown below are 29 T cell receptor beta chains from a single sample sequenced in a study of graft-versus-host responses after intestinal transplantation. Assay: immunoSEQ multiplex PCR; the TCRdb copy retains only in-frame clones and omits some. The sample contains 21,000 or so clones, around 92% of which appear only once. Source: PBMCs, taken about 260 days after intestinal transplant. The origin of the receptors is a human patient who received an intestinal transplant, so some T cells may come from the graft donor.

In its sample, this clone was seen once. The J gene is TRBJ2-1, the V gene TRBV30; D tentatively reads TRBD1 or TRBD2 (6 bases each). The germline gives CDR1 GTSNPN, CDR2 SVGIG (reference sequence). The length of the CDR3 is 16 residues. V lost 5 bases to trimming and J lost 0 bases, with 17 bases between them. Here the CDR3 reads CAWSRLGGSSYNEQFF. In DNA form, the CDR3 reads TGTGCCTGGTCCCGACTAGGGGGAAGCTCCTACAATGAGCAGTTCTTC. Full variable domain (outside the CDR3, taken from reference TRBV30 and TRBJ2-1): SQTIHQWPATLVQPVGSPLSLECTVEGTSNPNLYWYRQAAGRGLQLLFYSVGIGQISSEVPQNLSASRPQDRQFILSSKKLLLSDSGFYLCAWSRLGGSSYNEQFFGPGTRLTVL.

The rearrangement links TRBV5-3 to TRBJ2-3; 10 nucleotides align to TRBD2. TRBV5-3 counts as an open reading frame of uncertain function. The junction had 0 bases not matched to a gene; V was cut back by 0 bases and J by 5 bases. CDR3 length: 14 amino acids. CDR3 sequence (DNA): TGTGCCAGAAGCTTGGGACTAGCGGGAGATACGCAGTATTTT. It translates to CARSLGLAGDTQYF.

This clone was counted a single time. The genes are TRBV7-9 and TRBJ2-7; 10 bases line up with TRBD1. Germline CDR1 SEHNR, CDR2 FQNEAQ (reference sequence). J gave up 6 bases and V 6 bases, and 14 bases lay outside the gene matches. CDR3 size: 16 residues. The CDR3 is CASSHLGTGDWREQYF. DNA for the CDR3: TGTGCCAGCAGTCATCTCGGGACAGGGGATTGGCGCGAGCAGTACTTC.

The rearrangement joins TRBV19 to TRBJ2-7; 7 bases are a match to TRBD2. Trimming cost V 2 bases and J 3 bases; bases outside gene matches: 4. Germline V CDR1 and CDR2: LNHDA, SQIVND (reference sequence). This CDR3 contains 14 residues. The chain's CDR3 is CASSITGGNYEQYF. The CDR3 nucleotides read TGTGCCAGTAGTATAACCGGGGGGAACTACGAGCAGTACTTC. Full variable domain (rest looked up from reference TRBV19 and TRBJ2-7): DGGITQSPKYLFRKEGQNVTLSCEQNLNHDAMYWYRQDPGQGLRLIYYSQIVNDFQKGDIAEGYSVSREKKESFPLTVTSAQKNPTAFYLCASSITGGNYEQYFGPGTRLTVT.

The CDR3 DNA reads as TGTGCCAGCAGCCAAGTGGGGAGGGGGGAGAGTAATGAGCAGTTCTTC. It codes for CASSQVGRGESNEQFF. V gene TRBV4-2 combines with J gene TRBJ2-1; TRBD2 might be the D (7 bases). CDR3 size: 16 residues. V dropped 1 base and J dropped 7 bases, with 17 bases sitting between them. Per the germline V gene, CDR1 is LGHNA and CDR2 is YNFKEQ.

This sequence joins TRBV4-1 and TRBJ1-5; D unresolved. With 4 bases removed from V and 7 bases from J, the gap between germline ends came to 8 bases. Per germline, CDR1 MGHRA and CDR2 YSYEKL. This CDR3 spans 12 amino acids. The CDR3 nucleotides read TGCGCCAGCAGCCTCATTGGACAGCCCCAGCATTTT. As protein: CASSLIGQPQHF.

J is TRBJ2-1 and V is TRBV6-1; TRBD1 aligns across 8 bases. CDR1 MNHNS and CDR2 SASEGT come from the germline V gene. The CDR3 consists of 15 residues. With V trimmed by 2 bases and J by 6 bases, 6 bases remained unmatched. The CDR3 nucleotides read TGTGCCAGCAGTGAAATGCAGGGGGCGAGCAATGAGCAGTTCTTC. Translation gives CASSEMQGASNEQFF.

This clone is labeled hyperexpanded (1% or more). The V and J genes are TRBV18 and TRBJ2-7; TRBD2 is a possible D gene (5 bases). This CDR3 contains 14 residues. Germline V CDR1 and CDR2: KGHSH, LQKENI. V was cut by 4 bases and J by 2 bases, with 12 bases left in between. As DNA, the CDR3 is TGTGCCAGCTCACACCCGGGAAGACCCTACGAGCAGTACTTC. Translation gives CASSHPGRPYEQYF.

This chain uses TRBV4-2 with TRBJ1-5; a possible D gene is TRBD1 (5 bases). The germline gives CDR1 LGHNA, CDR2 YNFKEQ. The CDR3 loop spans 17 amino acids. V was trimmed by 5 bases and J by 2 bases, leaving 19 bases between them. CDR3 protein: CASSGGRTTLRNQPQHF. The CDR3, as DNA: TGTGCCAGCAGCGGGGGTAGGACGACTCTCCGCAATCAGCCCCAGCATTTT.

J is TRBJ2-7 and V is TRBV6-5, with TRBD1 identical over 7 bases. V gave up 4 bases and J gave up 3 bases; unmatched junction bases: 6. Germline lookup yields CDR1 MNHEY and CDR2 SVGAGI. The CDR3 spans 14 residues. In DNA form, the CDR3 reads TGTGCCAGCAGTTCCGGGGACAGAATCTACGAGCAGTACTTC. Protein sequence: CASSSGDRIYEQYF.

The V gene is TRBV7-9, the J gene TRBJ2-2; TRBD2 aligns across 14 bases. CDR1 SEHNR and CDR2 FQNEAQ come from the germline V gene (reference sequence). The CDR3 contains 16 residues. J gave up 5 bases and V 5 bases, and 4 bases lay outside the gene matches. In DNA, the CDR3 is TGTGCCAGCAGCAGTGGACTAGCGGGAGGTACCGGGGAGCTGTTTTTT. Protein: CASSSGLAGGTGELFF. Full variable domain (missing parts from reference TRBV7-9 and TRBJ2-2): DTGVSQNPRHKITKRGQNVTFRCDPISEHNRLYWYRQTLGQGPEFLTYFQNEAQLEKSRLLSDRFSAERPKGSFSTLEIQRTEQGDSAMYLCASSSGLAGGTGELFFGEGSRLTVL.

The rearrangement joins TRBV6-1 to TRBJ2-7, with 10 bases that match TRBD2. V was clipped by 9 bases and J by 4 bases; unmatched bases: 6. The CDR3 spans 13 residues. Germline V lookup: CDR1 MNHNS, CDR2 SASEGT. CDR3 in amino acids: CASRTSGSYEQYF. In DNA form, the CDR3 reads TGTGCCAGTAGGACTAGCGGCTCTTACGAGCAGTACTTC.

The V and J genes are TRBV5-1 and TRBJ2-1; 8 bases map to TRBD1. The germline gives CDR1 SGHRS, CDR2 YFSETQ. The CDR3 spans 16 residues. V dropped 0 bases and J dropped 7; count of bases not matched to a gene: 9. The CDR3 is CASSLAGQGSANEQFF. The DNA of the CDR3 is TGCGCCAGCAGCTTGGCTGGACAGGGCTCCGCTAATGAGCAGTTCTTC.

The sample holds one count of this clone. The chain joins TRBV19 to TRBJ1-2; D is undetermined. Looked up from germline, CDR1 is LNHDA and CDR2 is SQIVND (reference sequence). Trimming cost V 0 bases and J 6 bases, with 8 bases left between them. This CDR3 spans 13 amino acids. This chain's CDR3 is CASSIEGRNGYTF. The DNA of the CDR3 is TGTGCCAGTAGTATAGAGGGCCGGAATGGCTACACCTTC. Full variable domain (remainder filled in from reference TRBV19 and TRBJ1-2): DGGITQSPKYLFRKEGQNVTLSCEQNLNHDAMYWYRQDPGQGLRLIYYSQIVNDFQKGDIAEGYSVSREKKESFPLTVTSAQKNPTAFYLCASSIEGRNGYTFGSGTRLTVV.

This clone was counted once. The chain recombines TRBV18 with TRBJ2-7, with 10 bases fitting TRBD1. After removal of 3 bases from V and 4 bases from J, the junction contained 3 bases not matched to a gene. This CDR3 region has 14 residues. Germline V CDR1 and CDR2: KGHSH, LQKENI. Written as DNA, the CDR3 is TGTGCCAGCTCACCTGGGACAGGGGCATACGAGCAGTACTTC. This translates into CASSPGTGAYEQYF.

The V call is TRBV7-6, the J call TRBJ1-1; D ambiguous. Germline V CDR1 and CDR2: SGHVS, FNYEAQ. The length of the CDR3 is 14 residues. V shed 1 base and J shed 1 base, with 7 bases lying between them. The CDR3 sequence: CASSLESPNTEAFF. For the CDR3, the DNA is TGTGCCAGCAGCTTAGAGTCCCCGAACACTGAAGCTTTCTTT.

The V call is TRBV2, the J call TRBJ2-5; D is ambiguous. V was clipped by 3 bases and J by 2 bases, with 13 bases between them. The CDR3 runs 15 residues. Germline values: CDR1 SNHLY, CDR2 FYNNEI. The CDR3 bases are TGTGCCAGCAGTGATCTGCTAAGTAAACAAGAGACCCAGTACTTC. Translating it yields CASSDLLSKQETQYF.

The chain carries TRBV18 and TRBJ2-7, with 8 bases that match TRBD2. This CDR3 is 18 amino acids long. V was pared by 1 base and J by 5 bases, with 16 bases of the junction left unmatched. Germline loops: CDR1 KGHSH, CDR2 LQKENI. The CDR3 DNA reads as TGTGCCAGCTCACCACTCCCCGGGACTAGTCTCTCGGGGGACGAGCAGTACTTC. Translating gives CASSPLPGTSLSGDEQYF.

The V gene is TRBV18, the J gene TRBJ1-5, with a weak D call TRBD1 (6 bases). CDR3 length: 16 amino acids. The ends were cut back, 3 bases at V and 4 bases at J, with 16 bases in the middle. Germline assignment: CDR1 KGHSH and CDR2 LQKENI. The CDR3 protein is CASSPGSGDFNQPQHF. CDR3 bases: TGTGCCAGCTCACCGGGATCAGGGGACTTTAATCAGCCCCAGCATTTT.

The rearrangement joins TRBV5-5 to TRBJ2-1, with D maybe TRBD2 (5 bases). V dropped 1 base and J dropped 6 bases, with 14 bases sitting between them. The CDR3 is made up of 15 amino acids. The germline CDR1 and CDR2 sequences are SGHKS and YYEKEE (reference sequence). This CDR3 reads CASSLSSSLVNEQFF. The CDR3, as DNA: TGTGCCAGCAGCTTGTCTAGCTCACTAGTCAATGAGCAGTTCTTC.

The rearrangement uses TRBV5-1 and TRBJ2-7, with D unresolved. This CDR3 has 12 amino acids. V dropped 3 bases and J dropped 4 bases, with 8 bases sitting between them. CDR1 and CDR2 from the germline V gene are SGHRS and YFSETQ. CDR3 sequence (DNA): TGCGCCAGCAGCTCCTACGAATACGAGCAGTACTTC. Its translation is CASSSYEYEQYF.

V is TRBV28 and J is TRBJ2-7, with D tentatively TRBD1 (6 bases). From germline, CDR1 is MDHEN and CDR2 SYDVKM. This CDR3 is 17 amino acids long. The ends were cut back, 3 bases at V and 0 bases at J, with 18 bases in the middle. The CDR3 loop reads CASSFYQGIGSSYEQYF. In DNA form, the CDR3 reads TGTGCCAGCAGTTTCTACCAGGGGATTGGGAGCTCCTACGAGCAGTACTTC. The complete variable domain, with remaining parts taken from reference TRBV28 and TRBJ2-7, reads DVKVTQSSRYLVKRTGEKVFLECVQDMDHENMFWYRQDPGLGLRLIYFSYDVKMKEKGDIPEGYSVSREKKERFSLILESASTNQTSMYLCASSFYQGIGSSYEQYFGPGTRLTVT.

The chain couples TRBV28 to TRBJ2-7; TRBD1 might be the D (6 bases). Germline assignment: CDR1 MDHEN and CDR2 SYDVKM. This CDR3 is 14 amino acids long. V lost 3 bases and J 5 bases, leaving 14 bases between the germline ends. CDR3 nucleotide sequence: TGTGCCAGCAGTTTTATCCTACAGGGAAACGAGCAGTACTTC. Residues: CASSFILQGNEQYF.

The chain has TRBV5-1 and TRBJ2-5, with D perhaps matching TRBD1 (6 bases). CDR3 length: 13 amino acids. The V end lost 3 bases, the J end lost 4 bases, and 10 bases lay between the germline ends. Germline CDR1 is SGHRS and CDR2 is YFSETQ. CDR3 DNA sequence: TGCGCCAGCAGCTCCTTCAGGGGAGAGACCCAGTACTTC. As protein: CASSSFRGETQYF.

CDR3 in DNA: TGTGCCAGCAGTTTTGTCGGGGGCAGTGGGGGCTACACCTTC. Amino acids: CASSFVGGSGGYTF. The V and J genes are TRBV28 and TRBJ1-2; a possible D gene is TRBD1 (6 bases). Trimming shortened V by 3 bases and J by 8 bases, and 16 bases separated the two germline ends. The CDR3 runs to 14 residues. Germline CDR1 is MDHEN and CDR2 is SYDVKM.

This chain uses TRBV27 with TRBJ2-3, with 7 bases identical to TRBD1. This CDR3 contains 15 residues. The J segment lost 2 bases and the V segment lost 5 bases, leaving 7 bases of the junction unmatched. Germline CDR1 and CDR2: MNHEY and SMNVEV (reference sequence). The CDR3 nucleotides read TGTGCCAGCAGTCCAAGACAGGGTTACACAGATACGCAGTATTTT. Translation: CASSPRQGYTDTQYF.

The chain couples TRBV11-2 to TRBJ1-6; 9 bases are a match to TRBD1. CDR1 is SGHAT, CDR2 FQNNGV, per germline. The CDR3 totals 17 residues. V gave up 0 bases and J gave up 8 bases; unmatched junction bases: 8. This CDR3 is CASSLEFTGGRDSPLHF. The DNA for the CDR3 is TGTGCCAGCAGCTTAGAATTCACAGGGGGCAGAGATTCACCCCTCCACTTT.

This clone was picked up a small number of times. The chain carries TRBV7-9 and TRBJ1-4, with D possibly being TRBD1 (5 bases). Germline V gene sequence: CDR1 SEHNR, CDR2 FQNEAQ (reference sequence). The CDR3 covers 14 residues. V was cut by 3 bases and J by 6 bases, with 11 bases left in between. The CDR3 DNA reads TGTGCCAGCAGCTTCAGTTTGGGGGATGAAAAACTGTTTTTT. It yields the protein CASSFSLGDEKLFF.

The chain has TRBV18 and TRBJ2-2; possibly TRBD2 for D (6 bases). The V gene's germline CDR1 is KGHSH and CDR2 LQKENI. V lost 4 bases to trimming and J lost 3 bases, with 18 bases between them. The CDR3 runs to 17 residues. The CDR3 is CASSRNNSGLYTGELFF. Here the CDR3 DNA reads TGTGCCAGCTCACGTAACAACTCGGGACTGTACACCGGGGAGCTGTTTTTT.